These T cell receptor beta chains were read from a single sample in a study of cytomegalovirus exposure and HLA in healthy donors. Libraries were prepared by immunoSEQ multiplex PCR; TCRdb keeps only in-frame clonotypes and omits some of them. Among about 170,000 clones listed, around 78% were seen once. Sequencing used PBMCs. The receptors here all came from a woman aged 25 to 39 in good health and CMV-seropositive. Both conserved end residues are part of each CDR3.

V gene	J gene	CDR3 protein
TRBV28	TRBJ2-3	CASSPLIVGTSTDTQYF
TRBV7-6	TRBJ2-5	CASSLAAPETQYF
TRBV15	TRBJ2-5	CATSRPGLEETQYF
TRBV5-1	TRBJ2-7	CASSLAGGTYEQYF
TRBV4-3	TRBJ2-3	CASSQEEGGTQYF
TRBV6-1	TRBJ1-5	CASSVLQYSNQPQHF
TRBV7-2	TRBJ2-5	CASSFPGQGGETQYF
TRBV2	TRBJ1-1	CASSRQLMNTEAFF
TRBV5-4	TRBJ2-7	CASSLAGSYEQYF
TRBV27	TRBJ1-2	CASSLTGQSYYTF
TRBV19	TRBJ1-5	CASSIGFGQPQHF
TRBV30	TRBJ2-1	CAWSVDTSAYNEQFF
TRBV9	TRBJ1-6	CASSVDDGAGSPLHF
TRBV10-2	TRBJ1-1	CASTPRDRNTEAFF
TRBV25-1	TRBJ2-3	CASSDSIQQVEQYF
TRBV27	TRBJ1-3	CASSLNGANSGNTIYF
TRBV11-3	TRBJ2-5	CASSFEAQETQYF
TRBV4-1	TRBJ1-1	CASSQVPGANTEAFF
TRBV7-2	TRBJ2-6	CASSSRRAFFGANVLTF
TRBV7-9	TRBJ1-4	CASSGGSLNEKLFF
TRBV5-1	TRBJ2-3	CASSLVVGGSTDTQYF
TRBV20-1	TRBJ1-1	CSASSGAEAFF
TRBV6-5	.	CASSYGAGLYEQYF
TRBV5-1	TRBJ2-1	CASSLAGTSGSYNEQFF
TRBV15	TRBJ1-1	CATSSFPGSTEAFF